Following are 27 T cell receptor beta chains from one sample sequenced in a study of T cell responses to AZD1222 COVID-19 vaccine. Assay: immunoSEQ multiplex PCR; the TCRdb copy retains only in-frame clones and omits some. The sample yields some 180,000 clones, approximately 90% seen once. Specimen: peripheral blood, collected 28 days after the second dose of the MenACWY control vaccine. The receptors originated from an adult who received the MenACWY meningococcal vaccine as a control.

V is TRBV5-4 and J is TRBJ1-2; 11 bases are a match to TRBD1. Per the germline V gene, CDR1 is SGHNT and CDR2 is YYREEE (reference sequence). Trimming cost V 3 bases and J 8 bases; bases outside gene matches: 6. This CDR3 comprises 14 residues. The CDR3: CASSYGQGARGYTF. The CDR3 nucleotides read TGTGCCAGCAGCTACGGACAGGGGGCGAGGGGCTACACCTTC. The full variable domain, with the rest looked up from reference TRBV5-4 and TRBJ1-2, is ETGVTQSPTHLIKTRGQQVTLRCSSQSGHNTVSWYQQALGQGPQFIFQYYREEENGRGNFPPRFSGLQFPNYSSELNVNALELDDSALYLCASSYGQGARGYTFGSGTRLTVV.

This sequence joins TRBV24-1 and TRBJ1-1; no definite D call. V was pared by 8 bases and J by 1 base, with 10 bases between. CDR1 and CDR2 (germline): KGHDR, SFDVKD. The CDR3 is made up of 13 amino acids. CDR3 nucleotides: TGTGCCACCACGAGTAGCAGGAACACTGAAGCTTTCTTT. This codes for CATTSSRNTEAFF.

The table lists this clone with a count of one. V usage is TRBV9 and J usage is TRBJ2-7, with 9 bases that match TRBD2. With 0 bases clipped from V and 1 base from J, the junction kept 8 bases outside the gene matches. Germline-derived CDR1 and CDR2 are SGDLS and YYNGEE. The CDR3 spans 17 residues. The CDR3 is CASSVGHSGSLSYEQYF. Written as DNA, the CDR3 is TGTGCCAGCAGCGTAGGACATAGCGGGAGCTTGTCCTACGAGCAGTACTTC.

The chain is built from TRBV6-6 and TRBJ2-7, with a weak D call TRBD1 (6 bases). The CDR3 runs to 14 residues. Germline loops: CDR1 MNHNY, CDR2 SVGAGI (reference sequence). The V and J ends lost 4 bases and 3 bases respectively, with 13 bases between them. The CDR3 DNA follows: TGTGCCAGCAGTTTTACAGGGACGAACTACGAGCAGTACTTC. Its translation is CASSFTGTNYEQYF.

The chain carries TRBV9 and TRBJ1-1, with D possibly TRBD1 on 5 matching bases. The germline V gene encodes CDR1 SGDLS and CDR2 YYNGEE. This CDR3 comprises 13 residues. Between the trimmed V and J ends, which lost 4 bases and 7 bases, there was a span of 14 bases. The CDR3 bases are TGTGCCAGCAGCCCGGGGACCGAACTTGAAGCTTTCTTT. Its translation is CASSPGTELEAFF.

J is TRBJ1-2 and V is TRBV27; no firm D call. Trimming took off 5 bases at V and 8 bases at J, with 18 bases between the two ends. The CDR3 is made up of 14 amino acids. Germline-derived CDR1 and CDR2 are MNHEY and SMNVEV (reference sequence). CDR3 DNA: TGTGCCAGCAGTCCCACTCAGTCTATAGGAGGCTACACCTTC. Translated, it gives CASSPTQSIGGYTF.

The gene calls are TRBV10-2 and TRBJ2-2; 11 bases are a match to TRBD2. Trimming removed 6 bases from V and 5 bases from J; junction bases left unmatched: 5. The length of the CDR3 is 15 residues. Looked up from germline, CDR1 is WSHSY and CDR2 is SAAADI. The CDR3 spells CASRQLAGETGELFF. CDR3 DNA sequence: TGCGCCAGCAGGCAACTAGCGGGAGAGACCGGGGAGCTGTTTTTT.

The chain joins TRBV5-5 to TRBJ1-1, with a possible D match to TRBD1 (5 bases). This CDR3 has 13 residues. Germline lookup yields CDR1 SGHKS and CDR2 YYEKEE (reference sequence). V dropped 4 bases and J dropped 5 bases, with 12 bases sitting between them. The CDR3 DNA reads TGTGCCAGCAGCCGCGTGGGGGGAACTGAAGCTTTCTTT. This sequence encodes CASSRVGGTEAFF.

V is TRBV29-1 and J is TRBJ1-4, with D perhaps matching TRBD1 (6 bases). Deletions cut 6 bases from V and 4 bases from J, with 12 bases between. Looked up from germline, CDR1 is SQVTM and CDR2 is ANQGSEA. This CDR3 region has 13 residues. In DNA, the CDR3 is TGCAGCGTCTTGGACAGCGTTAATGAAAAACTGTTTTTT. Translation gives CSVLDSVNEKLFF.

This chain joins TRBV28 and TRBJ1-2; D remains unclear. CDR3 size: 13 residues. Germline CDR1 is MDHEN and CDR2 is SYDVKM. V was pared by 3 bases and J by 3 bases, with 8 bases between. CDR3 coding DNA: TGTGCCAGCAGTTTTCCTTCGCACTATGGCTACACCTTC. It specifies CASSFPSHYGYTF.

The chain is built from TRBV7-9 and TRBJ2-7; D unresolved. Germline-derived CDR1 and CDR2 are SEHNR and FQNEAQ (reference sequence). Trimming removed 5 bases from V and 0 bases from J, with 11 bases in between. This CDR3 is built from 14 residues. CDR3 region: CASSPGRPSYEQYF. CDR3 sequence (DNA): TGTGCCAGCAGCCCCGGCAGGCCCTCCTACGAGCAGTACTTC. Complete variable domain (other parts from reference TRBV7-9 and TRBJ2-7): DTGVSQNPRHKITKRGQNVTFRCDPISEHNRLYWYRQTLGQGPEFLTYFQNEAQLEKSRLLSDRFSAERPKGSFSTLEIQRTEQGDSAMYLCASSPGRPSYEQYFGPGTRLTVT.

V is TRBV6-2 or TRBV6-3 and J is TRBJ1-2, with D tentatively TRBD1 (6 bases). Trimming pared 2 bases from V and 3 bases from J, leaving 13 bases between. Germline V gene lookup returns CDR1 MNHEY and CDR2 SVGEGT. The CDR3 sequence is 15 residues long. In DNA, the CDR3 is TGTGCCAGCAGTTACGGGGACCAGGGGCACTATGGCTACACCTTC. It yields the protein CASSYGDQGHYGYTF.

The chain recombines TRBV4-2 with TRBJ1-2, with TRBD1 matching over 9 bases. Germline V gives CDR1 LGHNA, CDR2 YNFKEQ. The trim removed 3 bases at V and 8 bases at J, leaving 7 bases unmatched. The CDR3 has 14 residues. The chain's CDR3 is CASSQTQGAEGYTF. The CDR3 DNA reads TGTGCCAGCAGCCAGACACAGGGGGCTGAAGGCTACACCTTC.

This chain links TRBV30 with TRBJ2-5; TRBD2 matches at 10 bases. Trimming took 5 bases from V and 3 from J; bases not matched to a gene: 0. Looked up from germline, CDR1 is GTSNPN and CDR2 is SVGIG (reference sequence). This CDR3 is built from 12 residues. CDR3 sequence reads: CAWGLAEETQYF. CDR3 in DNA: TGTGCCTGGGGACTAGCGGAAGAGACCCAGTACTTC.

The V call is TRBV11-1, the J call TRBJ2-6; 8 nucleotides align to TRBD1. CDR1 SGHAT and CDR2 FQDESV come from the germline V gene (reference sequence). CDR3 length equals 15 residues. With V trimmed by 5 bases and J by 2 bases, 2 bases remained unmatched. The DNA of the CDR3 is TGTGCCAGCAGCCTCAGGGGGCCTGGGGCCAACGTCCTGACTTTC. It yields the protein CASSLRGPGANVLTF.

The chain recombines TRBV12-5 with TRBJ2-1, with TRBD2 matching 8 bases. The ends lost 1 base at V and 9 bases at J; junction bases unmatched: 14. The CDR3 is made up of 17 amino acids. Per germline, CDR1 LGHNT and CDR2 FRNRAP. The CDR3 region has the DNA TGTGCTAGTGGTTTGGGGCCTGCGGCCCTGGCGGGGGGTGAGCAGTTCTTC. This encodes CASGLGPAALAGGEQFF.

The rearrangement links TRBV7-2 to TRBJ2-7, with D maybe TRBD2 (6 bases). The CDR3 sequence is 15 residues long. V was trimmed by 2 bases and J by 7 bases, leaving 18 bases between them. The V gene's germline CDR1 is SGHTA and CDR2 FQGNSA. CDR3 nucleotide sequence: TGTGCCAGCAGCTTAAACCCTAGCGTGGTGCGGGAGCAGTACTTC. Protein: CASSLNPSVVREQYF.

This clone was seen just once. The V and J genes are TRBV30 and TRBJ1-1; the match to TRBD1 covers 8 bases. Germline values: CDR1 GTSNPN, CDR2 SVGIG (reference sequence). This CDR3 spans 16 amino acids. V lost 0 bases to trimming and J lost 1 base; unmatched junction nucleotides: 7. Here the CDR3 reads CAWSVVRDRPNTEAFF. CDR3 DNA sequence: TGTGCCTGGAGTGTAGTCCGGGACAGGCCGAACACTGAAGCTTTCTTT.

V and J are TRBV6-6 and TRBJ1-1; TRBD1 might be the D (6 bases). Germline lookup yields CDR1 MNHNY and CDR2 SVGAGI (reference sequence). The CDR3 spans 13 residues. V shed 3 bases and J shed 8 bases, with 13 bases lying between them. In DNA form, the CDR3 reads TGTGCCAGCAGTTATCGTCAGGGGAACGAAGCTTTCTTT. This encodes CASSYRQGNEAFF.

V is TRBV11-3 and J is TRBJ1-3; D not resolved. The CDR3 covers 16 residues. V lost 4 bases to trimming and J lost 0 bases, with 13 bases between them. Per the germline V gene, CDR1 is SGHNT and CDR2 is YENEEA. The CDR3 reads CASSSGREFSGNTIYF. The DNA for the CDR3 is TGTGCCAGCAGCTCTGGTCGCGAGTTCTCTGGAAACACCATATATTTT.

V and J are TRBV15 and TRBJ2-7, with D maybe TRBD1 (6 bases). The length of the CDR3 is 14 residues. V was shortened by 4 bases and J by 6 bases, with 16 bases between the two germline ends. Germline V gives CDR1 LNHNV, CDR2 YYDKDF (reference sequence). In DNA, the CDR3 is TGTGCCACCAGCAACGGACAGTGGGGCGGCGAGCAGTACTTC. Residues: CATSNGQWGGEQYF.

The genes are TRBV28 and TRBJ2-1, with D unresolved. CDR1 MDHEN and CDR2 SYDVKM come from the germline V gene. This CDR3 has 12 amino acids. Deletions cut 2 bases from V and 3 bases from J, with 2 bases between. This chain's CDR3 is CASSLNYNEQFF. The CDR3 nucleotides read TGTGCCAGCAGTTTAAACTACAATGAGCAGTTCTTC.

The V call is TRBV10-3, the J call TRBJ1-4; no reliable D call. The CDR3 contains 12 residues. Trimming removed 3 bases from V and 7 bases from J, with 6 bases in between. CDR1 ENHRY and CDR2 SYGVKD come from the germline V gene. As DNA, the CDR3 is TGTGCCATCAGTGAAGGACGTGAAAAACTGTTTTTT. This codes for CAISEGREKLFF.

V usage is TRBV11-3 and J usage is TRBJ2-7; D possibly uses TRBD1 or TRBD2 (6 bases each). Germline V CDR1 and CDR2: SGHNT, YENEEA. The CDR3 length is 17 residues. V was pared by 5 bases and J by 2 bases, with 22 bases between. The CDR3 sequence is CASSPEEGGSSPYEQYF. DNA for the CDR3: TGTGCCAGCAGCCCCGAGGAGGGGGGTTCCTCCCCCTACGAGCAGTACTTC.

This clone was seen a single time. The J gene is TRBJ2-7, the V gene TRBV4-3, with 11 bases aligning to TRBD2. V lost 1 base and J lost 9; bases outside the gene matches: 14. The V gene's germline CDR1 is LGHNA and CDR2 YSLEER. CDR3 size: 17 residues. The CDR3 DNA sequence: TGCGCCAGCAGCCAAGGGACTAGCGGGTCACCCTCAGGCCCGCAGTACTTC. It yields the protein CASSQGTSGSPSGPQYF.

This clone was detected once. CDR3 loop: CASSVGGTNEKLFF. DNA of the CDR3: TGTGCCAGCAGCGTTGGGGGGACTAATGAAAAACTGTTTTTT. This chain joins TRBV5-5 and TRBJ1-4; a weak D match, TRBD1 (5 bases). V lost 4 bases and J 2 bases, leaving 9 bases between the germline ends. Germline V gene data show CDR1 as SGHKS and CDR2 as YYEKEE (reference sequence). The CDR3 is 14 residues long. Combining the CDR3 with reference TRBV5-5 and TRBJ1-4 gives the whole variable domain DAGVTQSPTHLIKTRGQQVTLRCSPISGHKSVSWYQQVLGQGPQFIFQYYEKEERGRGNFPDRFSARQFPNYSSELNVNALLLGDSALYLCASSVGGTNEKLFFGSGTQLSVL.

The rearrangement links TRBV9 to TRBJ2-5; possibly TRBD1 for D (6 bases). Germline CDR1 reads SGDLS; CDR2 reads YYNGEE. The CDR3 length is 16 residues. The germline V and J ends were trimmed by 1 base and 5 bases, with 18 bases remaining between them. In nucleotides, the CDR3 is TGTGCCAGCAGCGTAATCGGGACACCCGGGGAGGAGACCCAGTACTTC. This gives the protein CASSVIGTPGEETQYF.